This T cell receptor (beta chain) was captured by sequencing in a study of cytomegalovirus exposure and HLA in healthy donors (TCRdb year 2017). Regarding the research as a whole: According to an earlier analysis of 587 of the donors, about 170 million T cells yielded 117 million unique TCR beta sequences and 276 Gb of sequence data. About 280 gigabases of sequencing data and approximately 80 million unique TCR sequences were included in an early release covering about 700 HLA-typed donors. Of the roughly 410 genotyped donors, more than 75% were placed in the genetic ancestry cluster associated with self-reported Caucasian donors. The study aimed to test whether signatures of past pathogen exposure could be identified by cataloging public T cell receptors. Using immunosequencing, the study profiled T cell repertoires from around 680 subjects and related those repertoires to cytomegalovirus serostatus. A separate validation cohort of more than 100 different subjects was used in addition to the roughly 720-subject first cohort. To predict cytomegalovirus infection status, the study combined high-throughput TCR immunosequencing, statistical association of individual TCRs with disease status, and machine learning. A later analysis re-examined previously published TCR beta repertoires from about 700 donors and added high-resolution HLA genotyping to investigate patterns of TCR occurrence. In the later analysis, no new phenotypic data were used to find candidate immune exposures; instead, reliance was placed on TCR beta sequences and their occurrence across donors. An earlier analysis of approximately 500 of the donors applied high-throughput TCR beta sequencing to assess whether each TCR beta V gene segment acted as functional or pseudogenic. Donor age, sex, ethnicity and CMV serostatus were compiled alongside the repertoire data. Genome-wide SNP genotypes for about 65% of the roughly 700 donors were used in a later genetic analysis, which treated that subset as a discovery cohort. Every repertoire in the discovery cohort had been generated on one and the same sequencing platform. Both class I and class II loci were covered by HLA typing, at four-digit resolution. Typing coverage varied by locus: roughly 620-640 donors for A, B, C, DRB1 and DQB1; approximately 560 for DQA1; about 600 for DPA1; 400 to 480 for DPB1. Four or five DR-DQ haplotypes were treated as single units for association and clustering because of strong linkage in the cohort. Among some 410 genotyped donors of the cohort, an average of roughly 240,000 unique TCR beta nucleotide sequences were sequenced per donor, 15% to 20% of them non-productive. Points the paper makes about the study in general: In a later genetic analysis, fewer N-insertions in productive TCRs were reported among donors in an Asian-associated ancestry cluster than the approximately 710-donor mean. Across donors, most TCR sequences were observed very rarely, whereas some public TCRs were present in many individuals. An earlier analysis of several hundred of the donors showed that most TCR beta V segments appeared in productive rearrangements either about 90% or about 30% of the time, which broadly matched IMGT annotations. A later analysis found that most CMV-associated TCR beta chains appeared HLA-restricted, with HLA associations seemingly driven largely by CMV exposure. At a false discovery rate of 0.05, a later analysis linked about 16,000 TCR beta sequences to specific HLA alleles. A group of highly shared sequence variants was considered likely to be a technical artifact of the sequencing pipeline. Because counts were too low, some 17 rarely observed V segments, including chromosome 9 orphons, were left out of the earlier analysis of approximately 580 of the donors. The classifier was reported to diagnose cytomegalovirus status with high specificity and sensitivity in both the original cohort and the validation cohort. Some IMGT-functional V segments, including TRBV6-2 and TRBV6-3, could not be told apart with the 87-base-pair reads, so those segments were excluded. In a later analysis, TCR association rates were found to vary across HLA loci, with the most associated TCRs seen for DRB1 alleles and the fewest for HLA-C alleles. A few of the identified cytomegalovirus-associated TCR beta chains were confirmed in vitro to be specific for cytomegalovirus antigens. Because some donors lacked HLA typing at each locus, the association tests relied only on the typed subset. CMV serostatus was the only immune exposure information available for the cohort. A later analysis found that HLA-associated TCR beta chains were more clonally expanded and had lower generation probabilities than equally common non-associated chains. Assigning TCR associations to individual alleles was difficult when HLA alleles, especially DR and DQ, strongly co-occurred. A further reported finding was that TCR beta sequences accurately predicted the HLA-A and HLA-B alleles for most subjects in the first cohort. In a later analysis, several top co-occurrence clusters were reported to appear linked to parvovirus B19, influenza, CMV and Epstein-Barr virus. Correlated functional status among segregating V segments might be attributable to linkage disequilibrium, but an unknown experimental factor could not be ruled out. This cohort had only TCR beta chains sequenced, and the lack of alpha or paired-chain data limited which features could be detected. The presence/absence analyses assumed that sequencing depth was roughly uniform across donors, and that assumption may not be true. A total of 150 to 200 TCR beta chains were listed by the study as associated with cytomegalovirus. It was suggested by the authors that the approach could potentially be generalized to other disease states and immunological phenotypes. A later genetic analysis associated a missense DCLRE1C variant with V-gene and J-gene trimming of TCR beta chains, and an independent cohort replicated the association.

As concerns this clone: It lacks a known antigen. The record has no base qualities; no much larger clone is one base away.

CDR1 is given as LGHNT and CDR2 as FRNRAP, both from the germline V gene. V lost 0 bases and J lost 4 bases; the stretch between them is 14 bases long. The CDR3 spans 16 residues, from the cysteine through the phenylalanine. The read is trimmed to its CDR3 DNA, 48 bases read in frame from base 1. The cohort comprised 670 or so healthy bone marrow donors. At the time of sampling, all cohort members were nominally healthy, though unrecorded immune exposures were likely present. The donor tested CMV seronegative, placing the donor among the 352 seronegative members of the cohort. A peripheral blood sample was provided by each donor, and peripheral blood mononuclear cells were used for TCR beta sequencing. Genomic DNA extraction from the blood cell samples was performed with the Qiagen DNeasy Blood Extraction Kit. To prepare the library, the immunoSEQ multiplex PCR assay was applied. For the multiplex PCR, a mixture combining 60 forward primers for TCR Vbeta segments and 13 reverse primers for TCR Jbeta segments was used. A multiplex PCR assay on genomic DNA amplified the CDR3 region of rearranged TCR beta genes. The amplified TCR beta libraries were sequenced on the Illumina HiSeq System as 87-base-pair reads. The study's processing was this. In a later analysis, some 80 million unique TCR beta chains were counted across the 690 or so repertoires, and roughly 9.9 million of these chains were shared by at least two donors. Raw reads were error-corrected and collapsed into unique sequences by a nearest-neighbor algorithm in which closely related sequences were merged to remove PCR and sequencing errors. CDR3 sequences were aligned to IMGT reference sequences to assign V, D and J gene segments. For a sequence to be retained, a match of at least six nucleotides was required to both a V gene segment and a J gene segment. Rearrangements were called productive when the CDR3 lacked stop codons and stayed in frame with V and J; all others were non-productive. Following IMGT convention, CDR3 was defined as the stretch from the second conserved V-encoded cysteine to the conserved J-encoded phenylalanine. The earlier analysis of about 530 of the donors excluded any sequence lacking an unambiguous match to a single V gene segment. In an earlier analysis of a few hundred of the donors, V segments were called functional above 56.7% productive rearrangements and were called segregating when the between-donor standard deviation exceeded 5%. To diagnose cytomegalovirus status from the catalog of TCR beta chain sequences, a statistical classification framework was built. A later analysis assigned V and J genes by comparing TCR nucleotide sequences with IMGT/GENE-DB human TR gene sequences. Using the TCRdist pipeline, a later analysis assigned CDR3 sequences along with most-parsimonious VDJ recombination scenarios. A later analysis defined each TCR beta chain by its CDR3 amino acid sequence plus V-gene family, and excluded reads lacking a unique V-gene family. In a later analysis, around 600 highly shared, low-generation-probability nucleotide sequences were removed to address suspected cross-contamination and a sequencing artifact. In a later analysis, a clonal expansion index for each public chain was calculated from normalized within-repertoire ranks of inferred template counts. Generation probabilities in a later analysis came from a VDJ recombination model fitted to out-of-frame rearrangements, and those results were checked against IGoR. In a later analysis, TCR-TCR, TCR-HLA and TCR-CMV co-occurrence was scored with hypergeometric tests, and a repertoire-size bias correction was applied to TCR pairs. False discovery rates were estimated in a later analysis by permuting HLA or CMV assignments 20 times. In a later analysis, co-occurring TCRs were grouped with DBSCAN, and TCRdist sequence similarity was added when clustering was performed within HLA-allele-positive subsets. For co-occurrence clustering, repertoires with fewer than 30,000 or more than 120,000 public chains were excluded, along with 5 or 6 repertoires with anomalous nucleotide sharing. Entries here come from immuneACCESS through TCRdb and include only in-frame sequences with V and J called. Some clones fail to appear in such tables; in the studies checked, an unresolved V gene covers under half of the shortfall, and the cause of the remainder is unknown. V, J and clone size reflect that table, while D and trimming were determined from the DNA. Within this sample are some 130,000 clones, with 70% to 85% of them counted one time only. Over 1.5% of the sample rests with the top ten.

The V and J segments used are TRBV12-5 and TRBJ2-3; there is no confident call for the D gene. Sequenced input: PBMCs. This receptor was identified in a boy under 18 in good health and CMV-seronegative. The sequenced DNA: TGTGCTAGTGGTTTGGTAACGTCGGTTCGGGCAGATACGCAGTATTTT. Its product reads: CASGLVTSVRADTQYF.